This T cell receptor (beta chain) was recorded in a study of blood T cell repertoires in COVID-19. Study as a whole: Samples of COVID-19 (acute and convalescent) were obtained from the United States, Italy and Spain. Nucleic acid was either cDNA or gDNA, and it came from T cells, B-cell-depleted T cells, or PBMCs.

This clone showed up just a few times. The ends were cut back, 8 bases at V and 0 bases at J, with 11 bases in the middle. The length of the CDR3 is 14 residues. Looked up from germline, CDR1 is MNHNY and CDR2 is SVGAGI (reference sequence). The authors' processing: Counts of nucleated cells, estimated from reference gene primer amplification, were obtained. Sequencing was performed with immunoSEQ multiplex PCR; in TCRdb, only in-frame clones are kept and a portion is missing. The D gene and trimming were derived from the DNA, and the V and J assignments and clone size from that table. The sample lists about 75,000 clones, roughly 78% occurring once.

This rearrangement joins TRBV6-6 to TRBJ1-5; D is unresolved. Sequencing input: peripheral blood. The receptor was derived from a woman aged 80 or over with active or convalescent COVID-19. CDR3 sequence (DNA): TGTGCCAGCGAACTCACTTATAGCAATCAGCCCCAGCATTTT. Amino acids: CASELTYSNQPQHF.